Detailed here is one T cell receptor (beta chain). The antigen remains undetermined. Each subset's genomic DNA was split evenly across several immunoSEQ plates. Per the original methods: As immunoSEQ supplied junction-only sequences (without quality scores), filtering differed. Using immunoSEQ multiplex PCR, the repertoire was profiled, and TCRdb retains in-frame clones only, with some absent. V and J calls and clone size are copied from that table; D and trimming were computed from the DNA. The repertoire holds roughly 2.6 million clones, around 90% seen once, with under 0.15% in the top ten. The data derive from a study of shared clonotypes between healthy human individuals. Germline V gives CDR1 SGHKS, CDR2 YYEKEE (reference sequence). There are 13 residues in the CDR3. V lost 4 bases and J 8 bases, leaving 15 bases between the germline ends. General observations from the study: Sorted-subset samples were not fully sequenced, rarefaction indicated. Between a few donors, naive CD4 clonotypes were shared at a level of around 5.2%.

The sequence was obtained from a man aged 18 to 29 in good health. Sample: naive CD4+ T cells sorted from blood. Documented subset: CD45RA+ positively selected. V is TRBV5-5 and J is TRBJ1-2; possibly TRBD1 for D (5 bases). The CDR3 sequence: CASSPAGREGYTF. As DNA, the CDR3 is TGTGCCAGCAGCCCAGCAGGGAGAGAAGGCTACACCTTC.